This T cell receptor beta chain was sequenced during a study of T cell responses to AZD1222 COVID-19 vaccine (TCRdb year 2021). Concerning the study at large: A total of 230 or so trial participants underwent TCR sequencing, of whom some 210 received two doses of AZD1222 and around 26 received two doses of the MenACWY control vaccine. Trial participants were enrolled by age into subgroups of 18-55, 56-69 and 70-plus years, and roughly 150, 30 and 60 TCR-sequenced participants, respectively, were included in these subgroups. On the study overall, not on this receptor specifically: CD4 TCRs associated with the vaccine covered the entire spike protein, and the dominant responses were in regions 160-218 and 743-854. Conclusions about previously exposed vaccinees are limited because only five to seven AZD1222 recipients were SARS-CoV-2 seropositive at baseline. In the small 56-69-year group, the increase in depth fell short of significance, most likely because of low power. After two AZD1222 doses, both the breadth and the depth of spike-specific TCRs were significantly higher than at day 0 and than in MenACWY recipients. Reportedly, almost half of the unique spike-specific TCRs recognized epitopes lying outside the regions that are mutated in the B.1.351 and B.1.1.7 variants. Because no day 14 peak-response samples were available, the repertoires could be characterized only after the peak T cell response. Participants were mostly white British, with more females than males. The authors suggested clonal diversity may have been underestimated.

What this sample's time point label stands for: about 28 days (+/-7) after the second vaccine dose. AZD1222 recipients given second doses at about 4 weeks or at about 12 weeks were pooled, since spike-specific TCR depth and breadth were not found to differ between the two schedules. Vaccinee samples were obtained from the UK trials COV001 and COV002, which included a single-blind randomized controlled phase 2/3 trial of AZD1222 (ChAdOx1 nCoV-19) in healthy adults. Trial participant PBMC samples were collected at day 0 and day 28 after the second dose for TCRbeta chain sequencing. The CDR3 regions of human TCRbeta chains were subjected to immunosequencing. The paper's data handling went like this. TCRs in the repertoires were matched against a reference library of SARS-CoV-2-specific TCRs that had been generated with the MIRA antigen-specificity platform. Breadth meant the fraction of unique TCRs that were SARS-CoV-2-associated, whereas depth meant the fraction of total T cells that were SARS-CoV-2-associated. Each spike-specific TCR was assigned to its reactive spike region and to a CD4 or CD8 class using the MIRA data. Log10-transformed breadth and depth values were compared by one-way ANOVA with Sidak's multiple comparisons tests. This immuneACCESS table, as held by TCRdb, lists in-frame sequences with V and J called but not all clones. Of the missing ones, under half trace to an unresolved V gene in checked studies; the others have no known cause. The V and J calls and clone size are taken from that table; D and trimming were inferred from the DNA. The sample profile shows roughly 200,000 clones; approximately 93% of them were found once. More than 1.5% of the sample rests with the top ten.

In this sample, this clone turned up once. The clone's antigen remains unknown. No much larger clone is present one base from it, and per-base qualities are unavailable. From V the trimming removes 4 bases and from J it removes 6 bases, while the gene matches leave 12 bases of the junction unaccounted for. Based on the germline V gene, the CDR1 and CDR2 sequences are MNHNS and SASEGT. Including the terminal cysteine and phenylalanine, the CDR3 comprises 17 residues. The CDR3 DNA has 51 bases and is translated from base 1. Specimen: peripheral blood, collected 28 days after the second AZD1222 dose. Here the chain combines TRBV6-1 and TRBJ2-2; 9 bases in the junction line up with TRBD1. This clonotype was obtained from an adult who received the AZD1222 COVID-19 vaccine. The DNA sequence is TGTGCCAGCAGTGCGAGGACAGGGGTCGGACTGTCCGGGGAGCTGTTTTTT. Its coded protein is CASSARTGVGLSGELFF.